These 7 T cell receptor beta chains originate from one sample sequenced in a study of blood T cells in healthy people across ages. For the second PCR, which ran for roughly 6 to 11 cycles, a sample-barcoded 5' primer and a J-beta primer mix were used. TCRdb called the 5' RACE reads again in MiXCR, with one record for every CDR3 protein. The sample yields under 1,000,000 distinct CDR3 sequences, about 42% seen once. The sample was blood. Receptor source: a man older than 75 in good health.

About this clonotype: A clone one base away is much larger, so this may be a read error. V is TRBV7-9 and J is TRBJ2-3, with TRBD2 as a possible D gene (6 bases). Per germline, CDR1 SEHNR and CDR2 FQNEAQ (reference sequence). Between the trimmed V and J ends, which lost 11 bases and 2 bases, there was a span of 14 bases. The CDR3 consists of 13 residues. The CDR3 nucleotides read TGTGCCGGGCGGGGAGAGGACACAGATACGCAGTATTTT. Amino acid sequence: CAGRGEDTDTQYF.

The genes are TRBV6-1 and TRBJ2-1, with D unresolved. The CDR3 has 15 residues. CDR1 MNHNS and CDR2 SASEGT come from the germline V gene. Trimming shortened V by 0 bases and J by 3 bases, and 9 bases separated the two germline ends. Here the CDR3 DNA reads TGTGCCAGCAGTGAAGCCGGGTACGGCTACAATGAGCAGTTCTTC. This encodes CASSEAGYGYNEQFF.

Of note for this clonotype: A much larger clonotype is one base distant, so this may be a read error. The chain employs TRBV27 and TRBJ2-1, with a possible D match to TRBD2 (6 bases). Germline values: CDR1 MNHEY, CDR2 SMNVEV (reference sequence). The CDR3 runs to 13 residues. V lost 3 bases, J lost 10 bases, and 13 bases lay in between. The CDR3 region is CASSLWEDREQFF. The CDR3 DNA is TGTGCCAGCAGTTTGTGGGAGGACCGCGAGCAGTTCTTC.

The chain couples TRBV20-1 to TRBJ2-7; a weak D match, TRBD2 (5 bases). The germline gives CDR1 DFQATT, CDR2 SNEGSKA (reference sequence). The CDR3 runs to 11 residues. V lost 4 bases and J 3 bases, leaving 7 bases between the germline ends. The CDR3 DNA reads as TGCAGTGCTACTCGGGACTACGAGCAGTACTTC. This translates into CSATRDYEQYF.

This clonotype was recorded a few times. V is TRBV27 and J is TRBJ2-1; a possible D gene is TRBD2 (6 bases). V lost 3 bases and J lost 7, with 25 bases in between. The CDR3 runs to 18 residues. Germline CDR1 is MNHEY and CDR2 is SMNVEV (reference sequence). The CDR3 nucleotides are TGTGCCAGCAGTTTTCGTTACGGAGGGGATGGTAGTTGGAATGAGCAGTTCTTC. Translating it yields CASSFRYGGDGSWNEQFF.

In regard to this clonotype: This may stem from a read error, because a much larger clone lies one nucleotide away. The V call is TRBV6-2 or TRBV6-3, the J call TRBJ2-5, with 11 bases fitting TRBD2. This CDR3 comprises 15 residues. The germline gives CDR1 MNHEY, CDR2 SVGEGT. J lost 11 bases, V lost 5 bases, and 13 bases had no gene match. Here the CDR3 reads CASSDGTSGNNEQYF. In nucleotides, the CDR3 is TGTGCCAGCAGTGACGGGACTAGCGGAAACAATGAGCAGTACTTC.

V usage is TRBV29-1 and J usage is TRBJ2-7, with 7 positions matching TRBD2. The junction had 7 bases not matched to a gene; V was cut back by 5 bases and J by 3 bases. CDR3 length equals 13 residues. Germline assignment: CDR1 SQVTM and CDR2 ANQGSEA. CDR3 DNA: TGCAGCGTTTCTAGCGGATGGTTCTACGAGCAGTACTTC. This translates into CSVSSGWFYEQYF.